The TCR beta chain under discussion was sequenced for a study of blood T cell repertoires in COVID-19. Study at large: Both acute and convalescent COVID-19 samples were obtained from the United States, Italy and Spain.

The assay was immunoSEQ multiplex PCR, and TCRdb's table has in-frame clones only and misses some. The repertoire holds more than 85,000 clones, with around 80% as singletons. V lost 6 bases and J lost 7; bases outside the gene matches: 11. This CDR3 contains 14 residues. Germline-derived CDR1 and CDR2 are MNHEY and SVGAGI. Sequenced: peripheral blood. The TCR originated in a human donor in a cohort sampled during active COVID-19. The V and J genes are TRBV6-5 and TRBJ1-2, with TRBD1 identical over 7 bases. CDR3 coding DNA: TGTGCCAGCAGACAAACAGGGGACCGGAGTGGCTACACCTTC. Amino acids: CASRQTGDRSGYTF.